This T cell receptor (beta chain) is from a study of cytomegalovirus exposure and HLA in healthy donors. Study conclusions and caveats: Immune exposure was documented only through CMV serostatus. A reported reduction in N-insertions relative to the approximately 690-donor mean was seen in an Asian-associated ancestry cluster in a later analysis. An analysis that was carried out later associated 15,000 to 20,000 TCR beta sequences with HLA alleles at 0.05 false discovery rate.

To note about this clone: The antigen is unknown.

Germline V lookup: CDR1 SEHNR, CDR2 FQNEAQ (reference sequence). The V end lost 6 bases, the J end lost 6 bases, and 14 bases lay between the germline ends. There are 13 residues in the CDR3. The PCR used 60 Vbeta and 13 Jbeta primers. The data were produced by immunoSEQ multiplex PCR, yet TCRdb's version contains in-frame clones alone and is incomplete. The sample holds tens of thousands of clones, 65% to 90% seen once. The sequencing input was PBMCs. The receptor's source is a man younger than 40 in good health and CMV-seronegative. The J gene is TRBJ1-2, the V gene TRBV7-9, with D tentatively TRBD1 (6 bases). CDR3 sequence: CASSRSDSHGYTF. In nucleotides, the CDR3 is TGTGCCAGCAGTAGATCGGACAGCCATGGCTACACCTTC. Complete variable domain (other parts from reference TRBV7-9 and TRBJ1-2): DTGVSQNPRHKITKRGQNVTFRCDPISEHNRLYWYRQTLGQGPEFLTYFQNEAQLEKSRLLSDRFSAERPKGSFSTLEIQRTEQGDSAMYLCASSRSDSHGYTFGSGTRLTVV.